The clone carrying this TCR beta chain has ten or more counts. Its antigen is currently unknown. Clinical symptoms, serum thyroxine, TRAb, thyroid ultrasound and orbital computed tomography established diagnosis. Amplified TCR beta CDR3 regions derived from RNA transcripts. The study used the HTBI primer set for a first-round RT-PCR of the TCR CDR3. From the multiplex PCR reads, TCRdb called clonotypes with MiXCR, one entry per CDR3 protein. The data show 300,000 to 450,000 distinct CDR3 sequences, with under 15% seen just once and around 9.2% held by the top ten. Germline V gives CDR1 DFQATT, CDR2 SNEGSKA (reference sequence). The ends lost 1 base at V and 7 bases at J; junction bases unmatched: 11. This CDR3 has 15 residues. The sample is drawn from a study of T cells in Graves' hyperthyroidism and ophthalmopathy. Study-wide context: The authors collected peripheral blood at initial diagnosis, before any treatment. Whole-study findings and limits: Blood shared most expanded thyroid clonotypes above 0.001.

The clonotype originates from a woman aged 18-35 years with Graves' hyperthyroidism. The chain is built from TRBV20-1 and TRBJ2-5, with 8 bases that match TRBD1. The sequenced material came from blood. The CDR3 region has the DNA TGCAGTGCTAGAGCCTTAGACCTTACAGGGGGGACCCAGTACTTC. Its protein is CSARALDLTGGTQYF.